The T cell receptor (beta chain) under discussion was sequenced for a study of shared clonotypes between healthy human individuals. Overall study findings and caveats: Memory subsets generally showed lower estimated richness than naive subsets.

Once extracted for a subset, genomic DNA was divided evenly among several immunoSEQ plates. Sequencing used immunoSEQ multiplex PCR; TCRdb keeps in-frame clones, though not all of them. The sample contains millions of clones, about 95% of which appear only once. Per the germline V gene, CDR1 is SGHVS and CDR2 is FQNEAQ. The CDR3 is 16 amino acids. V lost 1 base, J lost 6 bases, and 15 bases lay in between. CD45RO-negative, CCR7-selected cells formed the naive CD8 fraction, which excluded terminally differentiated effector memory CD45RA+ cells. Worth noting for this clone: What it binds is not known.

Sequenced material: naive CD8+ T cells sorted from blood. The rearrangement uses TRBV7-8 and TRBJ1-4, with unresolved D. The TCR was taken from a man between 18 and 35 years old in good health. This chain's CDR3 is CASSLDRRSEYEKLFF. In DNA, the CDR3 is TGTGCCAGCAGCTTAGACCGCCGGTCGGAGTATGAAAAACTGTTTTTT.